This T cell receptor (beta chain) was obtained from a study of OX40 agonist ivuxolimab in advanced cancers. For context, the study as a whole: The costimulatory receptor OX40 (CD134) was targeted by ivuxolimab, a fully human IgG2 agonistic monoclonal antibody. Intravenous ivuxolimab was administered to patients every 2 weeks at six dose levels: 0.01, 0.1, 0.3, 1.5, 3 and 10 mg/kg. Among the roughly 52 dose-escalation patients, about 20 had hepatocellular carcinoma, roughly 15 melanoma, 9 renal cell carcinoma and 9 head and neck cancer. A male proportion of 82.7% and a mean age of roughly 55 years, ranging from about 20 to 85, were recorded for the dose-escalation cohort. Prior anti-PD-1, anti-PD-L1 or anti-CTLA-4 therapy was permitted, and approximately 40% of dose-escalation patients had received checkpoint inhibitors. Partial responses occurred in three dose-escalation patients, of whom one had hepatocellular carcinoma and two had cutaneous melanoma. The point of sequencing TCRbeta in the periphery was to test whether ivuxolimab changed TCR sequence diversity and drove clonal T-cell expansion. The paper reports the monotherapy dose-escalation portion (N ≈ 50 patients) of the phase I ivuxolimab trial.

What the study reported, not specific to this receptor: In partial responders in the 0.1-3.0 mg/kg groups, normalized peripheral clonal expansion was found to be among the lowest, especially among CD8+ T cells. After ivuxolimab, more expanded clones were found on average in CD8+ T cells than in CD4+ T cells. Clonal expansion of both CD4+ and CD8+ blood T cells was observed from baseline to week 6 at doses 0.1 to 3.0 mg/kg. Antigen specificity was not determined for the clonally expanded peripheral T cells. Low levels of normalized T-cell clonal expansion were also seen in some patients who did not respond.

With regard to this clone: Its antigen specificity is not known. Per-base qualities were not stored, and no clone one base away is much larger.

To sequence the TCRbeta CDR3 region, genomic DNA was isolated from the sorted cells. TCRbeta CDR3 regions were sequenced using the immunoSEQ Assay. TCRdb obtained this table from immuneACCESS and retained in-frame rearrangements with V and J assigned. These tables miss some clones; where compared with another copy, unresolved V genes account for less than half of the shortfall, and the remainder is unexplained. This sample holds under 95,000 clones; about 85% were observed only once. The leading ten clones occupy roughly 1.3% of the sample. The trial excluded patients who had a history of autoimmune disease or were on systemic immunosuppression. In every dose cohort, peripheral blood was drawn for TCR sequencing at baseline, cycle 4 day 1, and cycle 7 day 1. Samples were obtained from an open-label, multicenter, first-in-human phase I dose-escalation trial of ivuxolimab. The trial enrolled adults with locally advanced or metastatic head and neck squamous cell, hepatocellular, melanoma or renal cell carcinoma. CD4+ and CD8+ T cells were sorted separately from peripheral blood before TCR sequencing.

For CDR1 and CDR2, the germline V gene lists MNHEY and SVGAGI. The cysteine opens and the phenylalanine closes a CDR3 of 14 amino acids. Only CDR3 DNA is held: 42 bases, read in frame from base 1. Trimming costs V 7 bases and J 3 bases, and their ends lie 15 bases apart. The receptor's source is an adult with an advanced solid tumor such as melanoma, head and neck, liver or kidney cancer. This sequence uses TRBV6-5 and TRBJ1-2; the best D guess is TRBD1, with 5 bases matching. The material sequenced was CD4+ or CD8+ T cells sorted from blood, taken in a trial of the OX40 agonist ivuxolimab. The DNA reads as follows: TGTGCCAGCACACGGGACCGTGAATACTATGGCTACACCTTC. This codes for CASTRDREYYGYTF.